A single sample is the source of the 8 T cell receptor beta chains below, sequenced in a study of T-cell memory formation after mild COVID-19. Each CDR3 protein gets one entry after TCRdb re-called the 5' RACE reads with MiXCR. This sample yields 190,000 or so distinct CDR3 sequences, of which roughly 10% are seen a single time; approximately 2.8% belongs to the top ten. Sequencing was done on a sample of PBMCs or a T cell subset sorted from them (not recorded which). These receptors all come from a man younger than 30 who had mild COVID-19 (a few samples of this study predate the infection). Cell type and time point are not known.

This clonotype has more than one count but fewer than ten. V gene TRBV20-1 combines with J gene TRBJ1-3; D gene unclear. This CDR3 spans 14 amino acids. CDR1 is DFQATT, CDR2 SNEGSKA, per germline (reference sequence). Between the trimmed V and J ends, which lost 2 bases and 2 bases, there was a span of 10 bases. The CDR3 loop reads CSARPQEAGNTIYF. CDR3 nucleotide sequence: TGCAGTGCTAGACCCCAGGAGGCTGGAAACACCATATATTTT.

This clonotype was observed a few times. The CDR3 loop is CASSVGPSGYTF. The CDR3 DNA sequence: TGTGCCAGCAGCGTAGGCCCAAGTGGCTACACCTTC. The rearrangement links TRBV9 to TRBJ1-2; the D is unclear. The CDR3 totals 12 residues. Trimming pared 0 bases from V and 7 bases from J, leaving 7 bases between. Germline V gives CDR1 SGDLS, CDR2 YYNGEE.

This chain links TRBV6-5 with TRBJ2-7; D remains unclear. The CDR3 is made up of 15 amino acids. The V gene's germline CDR1 is MNHEY and CDR2 SVGAGI. Trimming took off 0 bases at V and 2 bases at J, with 11 bases between the two ends. The DNA of the CDR3 is TGTGCCAGCAGTTACTCGAACGATGCCACCTACGAGCAGTACTTC. Translated, it gives CASSYSNDATYEQYF.

This clonotype has just a few counts. V and J are TRBV6-5 and TRBJ2-2, with a weak D call TRBD2 (5 bases). The V and J ends lost 2 bases and 4 bases respectively, with 8 bases between them. The CDR3 consists of 14 residues. Germline V gene lookup returns CDR1 MNHEY and CDR2 SVGAGI. The CDR3 sequence is CASSYSGPTGELFF. The DNA for the CDR3 is TGTGCCAGCAGTTACAGCGGACCCACCGGGGAGCTGTTTTTT.

This clonotype was detected ten times or more. The rearrangement joins TRBV11-2 to TRBJ2-5, with D unresolved. The CDR3 spans 14 residues. Trimming removed 1 base from V and 1 base from J, with 7 bases in between. The germline gives CDR1 SGHAT, CDR2 FQNNGV. As DNA, the CDR3 is TGTGCCAGCAGCTTAGTCGCACCCCAAGAGACCCAGTACTTC. Protein: CASSLVAPQETQYF.

CDR3 sequence (DNA): TGTGCCAGCAGTTTAGGTTCTGGGGGGTTTGGCTACACCTTC. Protein: CASSLGSGGFGYTF. The V gene is TRBV28, the J gene TRBJ1-2; D might be TRBD1 (5 bases). The V gene lost 2 bases and the J gene lost 7 bases, with 14 bases spanning the gap. Looked up from germline, CDR1 is MDHEN and CDR2 is SYDVKM. CDR3 length equals 14 residues.

The rearrangement uses TRBV5-1 and TRBJ2-7; 8 nucleotides match TRBD2. Germline V gene lookup returns CDR1 SGHRS and CDR2 YFSETQ. CDR3 length equals 13 residues. Unmatched junction bases numbered 1, after V lost 4 bases and J lost 1 base. CDR3 nucleotide sequence: TGCGCCAGCAGCCGCGGGGGGTCCTACGAGCAGTACGTC. Protein product: CASSRGGSYEQYV.

The chain uses TRBV2 and TRBJ1-1; D unresolved. This CDR3 contains 13 residues. V dropped 7 bases and J dropped 2 bases, with 11 bases sitting between them. The V gene's germline CDR1 is SNHLY and CDR2 FYNNEI. The CDR3 coding sequence is TGTGCCAGCAAAATCGATGAAAACACTGAAGCTTTCTTT. Its protein product is CASKIDENTEAFF.